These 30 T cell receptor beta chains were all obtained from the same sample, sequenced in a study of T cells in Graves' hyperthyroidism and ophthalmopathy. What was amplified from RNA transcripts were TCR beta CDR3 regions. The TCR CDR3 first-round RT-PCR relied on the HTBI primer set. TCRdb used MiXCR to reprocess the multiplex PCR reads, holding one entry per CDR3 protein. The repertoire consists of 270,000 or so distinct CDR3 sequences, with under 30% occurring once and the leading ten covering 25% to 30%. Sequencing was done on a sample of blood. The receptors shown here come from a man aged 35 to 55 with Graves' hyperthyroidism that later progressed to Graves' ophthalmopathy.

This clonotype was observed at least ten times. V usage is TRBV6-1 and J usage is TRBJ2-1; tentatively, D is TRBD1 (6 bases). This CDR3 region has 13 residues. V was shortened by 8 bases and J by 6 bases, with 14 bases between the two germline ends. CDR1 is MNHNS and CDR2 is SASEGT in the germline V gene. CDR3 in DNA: TGTGCCAGCGGGGGCACTCTGAGCAATGAGCAGTTCTTC. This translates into CASGGTLSNEQFF.

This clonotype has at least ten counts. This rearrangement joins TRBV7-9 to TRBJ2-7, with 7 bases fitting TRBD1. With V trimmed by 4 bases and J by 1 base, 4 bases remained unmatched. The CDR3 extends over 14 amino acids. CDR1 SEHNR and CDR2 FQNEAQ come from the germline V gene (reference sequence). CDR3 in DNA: TGTGCCAGCAGCTATCGGGACAGATCCTACGAGCAGTACTTC. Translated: CASSYRDRSYEQYF.

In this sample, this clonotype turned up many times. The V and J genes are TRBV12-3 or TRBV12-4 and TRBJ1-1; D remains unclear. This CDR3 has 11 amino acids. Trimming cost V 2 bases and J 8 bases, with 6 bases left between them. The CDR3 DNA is TGTGCCAGCAGTTTACGGAACGAAGCTTTCTTT. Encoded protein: CASSLRNEAFF.

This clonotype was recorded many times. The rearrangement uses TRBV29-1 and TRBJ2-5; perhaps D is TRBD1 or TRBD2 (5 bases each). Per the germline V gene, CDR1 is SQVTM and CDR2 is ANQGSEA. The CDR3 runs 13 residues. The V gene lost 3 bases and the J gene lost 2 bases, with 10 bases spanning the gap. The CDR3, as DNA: TGCAGCGTTGAGTGGGACGGACAAGAGACCCAGTACTTC. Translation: CSVEWDGQETQYF.

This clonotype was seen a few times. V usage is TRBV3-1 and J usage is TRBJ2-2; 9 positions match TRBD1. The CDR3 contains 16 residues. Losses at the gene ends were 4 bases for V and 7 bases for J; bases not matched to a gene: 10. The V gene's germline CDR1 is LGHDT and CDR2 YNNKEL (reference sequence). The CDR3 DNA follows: TGTGCCAGCAGCCCCCGGAGGGACAGGGTAGGCGGGGAGCTGTTTTTT. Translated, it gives CASSPRRDRVGGELFF.

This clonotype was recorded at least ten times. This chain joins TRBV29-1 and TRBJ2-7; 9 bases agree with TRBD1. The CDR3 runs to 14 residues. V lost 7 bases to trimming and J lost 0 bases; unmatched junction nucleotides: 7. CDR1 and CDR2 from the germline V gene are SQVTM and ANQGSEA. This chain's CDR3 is CSALRGQGSYEQYF. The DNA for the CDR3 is TGCAGCGCCTTAAGGGGACAGGGCTCCTACGAGCAGTACTTC.

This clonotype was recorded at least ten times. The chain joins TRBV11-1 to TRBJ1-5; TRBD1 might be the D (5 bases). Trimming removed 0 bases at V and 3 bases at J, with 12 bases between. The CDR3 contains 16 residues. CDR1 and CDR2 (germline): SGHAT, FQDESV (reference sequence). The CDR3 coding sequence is TGTGCCAGCAGCTTAGCCCAAGACAGTTACAATCAGCCCCAGCATTTT. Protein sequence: CASSLAQDSYNQPQHF.

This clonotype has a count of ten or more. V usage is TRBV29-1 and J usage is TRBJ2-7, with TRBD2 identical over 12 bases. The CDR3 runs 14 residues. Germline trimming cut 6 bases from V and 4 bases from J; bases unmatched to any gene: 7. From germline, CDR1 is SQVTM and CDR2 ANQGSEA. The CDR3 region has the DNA TGCAGCGTCCTCGGACTAGCGGGACAATACGAGCAGTACTTC. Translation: CSVLGLAGQYEQYF.

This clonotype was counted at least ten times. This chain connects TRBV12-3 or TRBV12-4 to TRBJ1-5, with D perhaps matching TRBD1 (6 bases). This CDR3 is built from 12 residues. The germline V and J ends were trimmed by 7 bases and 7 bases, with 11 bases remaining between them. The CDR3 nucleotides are TGTGCCAGCACCACAGGGTACCAGCCCCAGCATTTT. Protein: CASTTGYQPQHF.

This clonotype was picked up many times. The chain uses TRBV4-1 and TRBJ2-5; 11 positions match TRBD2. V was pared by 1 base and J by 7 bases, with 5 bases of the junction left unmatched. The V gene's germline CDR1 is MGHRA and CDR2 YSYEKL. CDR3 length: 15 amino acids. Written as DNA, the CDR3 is TGCGCCAGCAGCCAAGGACTAGCGGGAAGGGGGACCCAGTACTTC. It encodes CASSQGLAGRGTQYF.

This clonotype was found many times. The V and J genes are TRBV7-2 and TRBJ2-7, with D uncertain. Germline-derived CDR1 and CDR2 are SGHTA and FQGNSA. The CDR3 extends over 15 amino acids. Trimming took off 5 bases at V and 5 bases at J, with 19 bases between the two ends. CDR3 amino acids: CASSPIGAAGDEQYF. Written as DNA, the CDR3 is TGTGCCAGCAGCCCAATAGGAGCTGCAGGCGACGAGCAGTACTTC.

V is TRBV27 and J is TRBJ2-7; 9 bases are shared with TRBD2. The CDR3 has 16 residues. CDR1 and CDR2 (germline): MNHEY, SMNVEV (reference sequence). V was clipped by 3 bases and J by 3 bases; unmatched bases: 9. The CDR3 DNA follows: TGTGCCAGCAGTTTGCGCGGTGGGACTAGCTTCTACGAGCAGTACTTC. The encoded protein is CASSLRGGTSFYEQYF.

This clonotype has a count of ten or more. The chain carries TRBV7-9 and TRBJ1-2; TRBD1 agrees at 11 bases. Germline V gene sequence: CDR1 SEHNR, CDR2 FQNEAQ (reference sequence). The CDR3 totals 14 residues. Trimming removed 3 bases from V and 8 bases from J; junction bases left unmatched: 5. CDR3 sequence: CASSLGQGEVGYTF. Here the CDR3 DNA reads TGTGCCAGCAGCTTGGGACAGGGGGAAGTGGGCTACACCTTC.

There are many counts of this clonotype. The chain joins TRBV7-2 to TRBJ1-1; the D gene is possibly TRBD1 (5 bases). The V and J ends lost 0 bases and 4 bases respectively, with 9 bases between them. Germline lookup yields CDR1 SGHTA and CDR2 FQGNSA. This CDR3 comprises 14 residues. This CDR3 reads CASSLALGGTEAFF. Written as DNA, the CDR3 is TGTGCCAGCAGCTTAGCACTGGGGGGCACTGAAGCTTTCTTT.

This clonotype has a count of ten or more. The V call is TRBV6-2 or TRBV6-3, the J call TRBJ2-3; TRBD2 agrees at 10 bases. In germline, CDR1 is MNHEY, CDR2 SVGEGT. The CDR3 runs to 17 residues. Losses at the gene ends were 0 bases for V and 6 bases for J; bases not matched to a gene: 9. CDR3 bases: TGTGCCAGCAGTTACTCGGGCCTAGCGGGAGCTCGGGATACGCAGTATTTT. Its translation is CASSYSGLAGARDTQYF.

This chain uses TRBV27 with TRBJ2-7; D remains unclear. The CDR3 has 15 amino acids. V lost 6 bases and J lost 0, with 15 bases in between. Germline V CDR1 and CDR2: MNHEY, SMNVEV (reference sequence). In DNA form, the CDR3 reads TGTGCCAGCAGACCTCGGACGTACAGCTCCTACGAGCAGTACTTC. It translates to CASRPRTYSSYEQYF.

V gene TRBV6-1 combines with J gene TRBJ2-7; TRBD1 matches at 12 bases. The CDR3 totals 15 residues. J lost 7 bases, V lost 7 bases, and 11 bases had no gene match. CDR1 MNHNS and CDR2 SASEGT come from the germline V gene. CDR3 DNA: TGTGCCAGCAACCCACGGGACAGGGGGCGAGGGGAGCAGTACTTC. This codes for CASNPRDRGRGEQYF.

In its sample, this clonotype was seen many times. The CDR3 nucleotides read TGTGCCAGCAGTTACCCCCCTCTAGTTTCGGCCGGGGAGCTGTTTTTT. Its protein is CASSYPPLVSAGELFF. V gene TRBV6-5 combines with J gene TRBJ2-2; unclear D gene. The CDR3 totals 16 residues. CDR1 MNHEY and CDR2 SVGAGI come from the germline V gene. Between the trimmed V and J ends, which lost 2 bases and 6 bases, there was a span of 16 bases.

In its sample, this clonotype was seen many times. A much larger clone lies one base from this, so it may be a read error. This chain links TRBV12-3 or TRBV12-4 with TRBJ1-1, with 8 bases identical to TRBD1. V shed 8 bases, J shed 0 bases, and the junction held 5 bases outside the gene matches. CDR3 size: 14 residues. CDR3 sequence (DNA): TGTGCCAGCCGGAGGACAGGGATGAACACTGAAGCTTTCTTT. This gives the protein CASRRTGMNTEAFF.

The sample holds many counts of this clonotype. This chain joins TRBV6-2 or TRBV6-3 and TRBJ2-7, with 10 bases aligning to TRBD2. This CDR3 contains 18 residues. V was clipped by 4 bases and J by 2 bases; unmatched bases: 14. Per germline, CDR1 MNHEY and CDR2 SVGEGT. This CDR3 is CASSFSTSGPSNPYEQYF. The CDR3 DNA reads TGTGCCAGCAGTTTCTCGACTAGCGGGCCGTCAAATCCCTACGAGCAGTACTTC.

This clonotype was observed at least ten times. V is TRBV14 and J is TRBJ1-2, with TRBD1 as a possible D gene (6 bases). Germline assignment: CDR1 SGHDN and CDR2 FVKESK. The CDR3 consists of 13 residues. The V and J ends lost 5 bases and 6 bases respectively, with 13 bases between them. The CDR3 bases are TGTGCCAGCAGCGCCAGGGGTAGGGATGGCTACACCTTC. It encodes CASSARGRDGYTF.

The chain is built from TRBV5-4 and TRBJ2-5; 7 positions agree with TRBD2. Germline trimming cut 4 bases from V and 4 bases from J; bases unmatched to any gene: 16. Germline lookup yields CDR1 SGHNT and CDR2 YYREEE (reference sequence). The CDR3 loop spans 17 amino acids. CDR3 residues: CASSMGGYRPPVETQYF. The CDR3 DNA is TGTGCCAGCAGCATGGGGGGGTATAGGCCCCCCGTAGAGACCCAGTACTTC.

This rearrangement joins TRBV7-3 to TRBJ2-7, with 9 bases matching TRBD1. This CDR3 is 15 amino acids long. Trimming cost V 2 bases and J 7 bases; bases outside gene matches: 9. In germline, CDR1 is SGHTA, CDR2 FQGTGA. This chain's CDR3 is CASSLAGQGLGEQYF. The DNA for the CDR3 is TGTGCCAGCAGCTTAGCGGGACAGGGTTTGGGGGAGCAGTACTTC.

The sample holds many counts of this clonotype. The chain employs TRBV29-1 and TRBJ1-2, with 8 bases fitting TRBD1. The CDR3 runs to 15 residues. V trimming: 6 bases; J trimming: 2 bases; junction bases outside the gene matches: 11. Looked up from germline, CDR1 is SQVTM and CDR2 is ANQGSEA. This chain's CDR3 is CSVNRPGTGNYGYTF. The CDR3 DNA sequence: TGCAGCGTGAATCGACCCGGGACAGGAAACTATGGCTACACCTTC.

This chain's CDR3 is CASNRVGETQYF. DNA for the CDR3: TGTGCCAGCAATAGGGTTGGAGAGACCCAGTACTTC. The chain couples TRBV2 to TRBJ2-5; D unresolved. Trimming removed 7 bases from V and 4 bases from J, with 10 bases in between. CDR3 size: 12 residues. Germline loops: CDR1 SNHLY, CDR2 FYNNEI.

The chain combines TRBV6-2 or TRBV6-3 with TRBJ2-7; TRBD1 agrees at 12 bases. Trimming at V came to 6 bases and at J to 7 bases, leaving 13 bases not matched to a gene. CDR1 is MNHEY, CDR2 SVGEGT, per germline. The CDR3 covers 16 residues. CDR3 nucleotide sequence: TGTGCCAGCAGCCGACGAGGGGGGACAGGGGGCAGGGAGCAGTACTTC. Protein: CASSRRGGTGGREQYF.

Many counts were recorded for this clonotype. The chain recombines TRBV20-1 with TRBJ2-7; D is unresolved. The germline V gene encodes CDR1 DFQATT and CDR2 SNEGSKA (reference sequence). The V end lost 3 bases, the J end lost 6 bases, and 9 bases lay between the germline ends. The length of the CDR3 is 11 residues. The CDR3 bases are TGCAGTGCTAGGGCCGGGCCCGAGCAGTACTTC. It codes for CSARAGPEQYF.

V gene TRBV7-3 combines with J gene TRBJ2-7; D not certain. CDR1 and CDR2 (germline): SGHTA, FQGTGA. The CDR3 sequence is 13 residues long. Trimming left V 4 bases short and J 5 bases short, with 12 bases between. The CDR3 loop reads CASSSVPDDEQYF. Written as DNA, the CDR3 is TGTGCCAGCAGCTCCGTCCCGGATGACGAGCAGTACTTC.

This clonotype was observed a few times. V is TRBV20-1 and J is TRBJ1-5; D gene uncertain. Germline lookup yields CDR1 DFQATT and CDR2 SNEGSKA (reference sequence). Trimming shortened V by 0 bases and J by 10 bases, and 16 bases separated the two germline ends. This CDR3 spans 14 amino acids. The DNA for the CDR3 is TGCAGTGCTAGAGATGCCCAGGATTCATCACCCCAGCATTTT. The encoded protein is CSARDAQDSSPQHF.

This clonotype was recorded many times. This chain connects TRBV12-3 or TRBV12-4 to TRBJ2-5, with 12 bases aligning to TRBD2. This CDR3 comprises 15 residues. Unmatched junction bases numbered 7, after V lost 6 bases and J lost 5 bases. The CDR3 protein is CASSSPSGRDETQYF. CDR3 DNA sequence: TGTGCCAGCAGCTCCCCTAGCGGGAGGGATGAGACCCAGTACTTC.